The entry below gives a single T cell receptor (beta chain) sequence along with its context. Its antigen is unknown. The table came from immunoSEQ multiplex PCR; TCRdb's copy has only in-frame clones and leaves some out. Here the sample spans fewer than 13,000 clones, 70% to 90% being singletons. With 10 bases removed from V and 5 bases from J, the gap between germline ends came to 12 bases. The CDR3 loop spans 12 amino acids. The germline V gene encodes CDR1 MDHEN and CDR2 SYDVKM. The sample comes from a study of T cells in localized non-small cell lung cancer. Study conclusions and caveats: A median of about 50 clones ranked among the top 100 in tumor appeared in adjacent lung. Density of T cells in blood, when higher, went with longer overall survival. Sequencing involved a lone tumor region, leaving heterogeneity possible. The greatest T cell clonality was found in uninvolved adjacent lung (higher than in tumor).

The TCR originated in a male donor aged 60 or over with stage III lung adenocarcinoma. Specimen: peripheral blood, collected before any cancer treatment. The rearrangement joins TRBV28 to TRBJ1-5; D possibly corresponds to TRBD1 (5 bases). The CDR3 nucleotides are TGTGCCACCACGGGGGGGGATCAGCCCCAGCATTTT. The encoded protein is CATTGGDQPQHF.